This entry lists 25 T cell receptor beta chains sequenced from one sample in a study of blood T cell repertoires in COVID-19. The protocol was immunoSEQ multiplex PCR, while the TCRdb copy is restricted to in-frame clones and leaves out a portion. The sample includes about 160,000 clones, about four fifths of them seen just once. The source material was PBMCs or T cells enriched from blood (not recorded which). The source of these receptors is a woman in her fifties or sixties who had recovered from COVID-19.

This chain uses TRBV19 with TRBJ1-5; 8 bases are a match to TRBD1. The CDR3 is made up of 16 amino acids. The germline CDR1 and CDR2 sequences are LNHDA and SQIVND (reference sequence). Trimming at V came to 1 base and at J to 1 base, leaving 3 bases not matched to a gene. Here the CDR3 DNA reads TGTGCCAGTAGTATAGGGACAGGGTACAGCAATCAGCCCCAGCATTTT. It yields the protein CASSIGTGYSNQPQHF.

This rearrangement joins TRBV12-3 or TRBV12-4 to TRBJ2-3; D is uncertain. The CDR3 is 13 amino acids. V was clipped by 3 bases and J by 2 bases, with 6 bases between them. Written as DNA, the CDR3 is TGTGCCAGCAGTTTGTCCTACACAGATACGCAGTATTTT. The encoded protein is CASSLSYTDTQYF.

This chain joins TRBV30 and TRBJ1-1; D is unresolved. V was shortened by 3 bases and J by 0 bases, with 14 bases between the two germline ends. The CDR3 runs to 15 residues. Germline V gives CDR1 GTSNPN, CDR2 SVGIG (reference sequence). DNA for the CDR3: TGTGCCTGGAGATCTTGGAGGTCCATGAACACTGAAGCTTTCTTT. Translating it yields CAWRSWRSMNTEAFF.

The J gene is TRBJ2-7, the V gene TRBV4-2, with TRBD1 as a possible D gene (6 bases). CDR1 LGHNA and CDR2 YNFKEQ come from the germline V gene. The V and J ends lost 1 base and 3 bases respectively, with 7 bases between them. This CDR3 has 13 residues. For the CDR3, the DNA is TGTGCCAGCAGCCAAGCGGACAGCTACGAGCAGTACTTC. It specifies CASSQADSYEQYF.

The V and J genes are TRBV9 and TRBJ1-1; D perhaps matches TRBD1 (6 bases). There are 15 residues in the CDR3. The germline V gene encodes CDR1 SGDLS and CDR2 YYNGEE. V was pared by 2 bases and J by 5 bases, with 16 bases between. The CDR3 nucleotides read TGTGCCAGCAGCGTGTCGGGGGGCGACAATACTGAAGCTTTCTTT. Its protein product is CASSVSGGDNTEAFF.

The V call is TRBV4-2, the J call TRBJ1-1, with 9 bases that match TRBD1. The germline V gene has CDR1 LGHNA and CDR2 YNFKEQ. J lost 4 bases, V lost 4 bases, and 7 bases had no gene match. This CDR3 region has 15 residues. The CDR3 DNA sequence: TGTGCCAGCAGCCCGGAACTGGACAGGGGCACTGAAGCTTTCTTT. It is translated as CASSPELDRGTEAFF.

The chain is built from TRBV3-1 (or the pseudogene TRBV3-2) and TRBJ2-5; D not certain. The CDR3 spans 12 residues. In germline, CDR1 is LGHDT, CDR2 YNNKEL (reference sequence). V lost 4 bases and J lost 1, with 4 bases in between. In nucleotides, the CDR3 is TGTGCCAGCAGCCCCGGCCAAGAGACCCAGTACTTC. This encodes CASSPGQETQYF.

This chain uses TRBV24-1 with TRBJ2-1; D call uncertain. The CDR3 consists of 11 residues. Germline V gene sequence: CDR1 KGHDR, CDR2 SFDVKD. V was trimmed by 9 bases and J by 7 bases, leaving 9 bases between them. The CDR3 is CATSQVNEQFF. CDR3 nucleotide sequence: TGTGCCACCTCCCAGGTTAATGAGCAGTTCTTC.

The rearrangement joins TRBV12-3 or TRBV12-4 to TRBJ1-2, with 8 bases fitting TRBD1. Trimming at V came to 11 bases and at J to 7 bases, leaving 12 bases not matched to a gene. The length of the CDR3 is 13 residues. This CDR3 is CAGLDRATGGYTF. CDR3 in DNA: TGTGCCGGGCTGGACAGGGCTACGGGTGGCTACACCTTC.

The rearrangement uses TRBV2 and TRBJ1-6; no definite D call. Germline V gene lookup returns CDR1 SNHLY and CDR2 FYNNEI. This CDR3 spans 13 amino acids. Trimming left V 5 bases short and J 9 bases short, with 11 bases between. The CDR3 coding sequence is TGTGCCAGCAGTTCAACACAGTCTTCACCCCTCCACTTT. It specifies CASSSTQSSPLHF.

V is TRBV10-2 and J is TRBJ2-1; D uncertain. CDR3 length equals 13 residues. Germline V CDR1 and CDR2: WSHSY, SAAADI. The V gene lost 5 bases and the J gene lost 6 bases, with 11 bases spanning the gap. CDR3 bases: TGCGCCAGCAGTTTCGAATTCAGCAATGAGCAGTTCTTC. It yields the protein CASSFEFSNEQFF.

CDR3: CASSQDTRGYTF. The CDR3 coding sequence is TGTGCCAGCAGCCAAGACACGCGCGGCTACACCTTC. The J gene is TRBJ1-2, the V gene TRBV3-1 (or the pseudogene TRBV3-2), with D unresolved. This CDR3 contains 12 residues. V lost 0 bases to trimming and J lost 8 bases, with 7 bases between them. The germline CDR1 and CDR2 sequences are LGHDT and YNNKEL (reference sequence).

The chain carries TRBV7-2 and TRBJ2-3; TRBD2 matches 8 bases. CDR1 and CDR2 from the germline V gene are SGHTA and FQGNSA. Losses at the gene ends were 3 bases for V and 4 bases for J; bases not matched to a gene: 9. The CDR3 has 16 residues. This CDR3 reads CASSFLTGGASDTQYF. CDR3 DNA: TGTGCCAGCAGCTTTTTAACCGGGGGGGCCTCAGATACGCAGTATTTT.

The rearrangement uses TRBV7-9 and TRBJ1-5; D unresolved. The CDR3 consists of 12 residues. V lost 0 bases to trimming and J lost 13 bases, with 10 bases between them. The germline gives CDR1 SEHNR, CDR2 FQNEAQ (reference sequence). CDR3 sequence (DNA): TGTGCCAGCAGCTTAGCTAACGAGTTACAGCATTTT. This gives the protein CASSLANELQHF.

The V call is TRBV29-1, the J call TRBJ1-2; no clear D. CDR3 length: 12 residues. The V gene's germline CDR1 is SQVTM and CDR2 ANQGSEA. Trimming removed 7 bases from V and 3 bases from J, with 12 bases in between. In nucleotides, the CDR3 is TGCAGCGCAAACCTAGGAGACTATGGCTACACCTTC. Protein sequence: CSANLGDYGYTF. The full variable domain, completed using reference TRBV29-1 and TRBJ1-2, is SAVISQKPSRDICQRGTSLTIQCQVDSQVTMMFWYRQQPGQSLTLIATANQGSEATYESGFVIDKFPISRPNLTFSTLTVSNMSPEDSSIYLCSANLGDYGYTFGSGTRLTVV.

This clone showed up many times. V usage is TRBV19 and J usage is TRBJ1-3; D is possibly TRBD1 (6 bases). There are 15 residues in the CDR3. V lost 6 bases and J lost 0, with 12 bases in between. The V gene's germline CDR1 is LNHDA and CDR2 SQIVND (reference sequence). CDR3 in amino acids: CASSRGDNSGNTIYF. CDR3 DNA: TGTGCCAGTAGCCGAGGGGACAACTCTGGAAACACCATATATTTT.

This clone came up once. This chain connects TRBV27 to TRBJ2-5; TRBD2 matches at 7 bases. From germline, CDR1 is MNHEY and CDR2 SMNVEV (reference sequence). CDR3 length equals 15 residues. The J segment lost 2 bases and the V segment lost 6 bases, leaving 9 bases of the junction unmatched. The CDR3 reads CASSLTSIGQETQYF. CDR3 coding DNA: TGTGCCAGCAGCCTGACTAGCATAGGGCAAGAGACCCAGTACTTC.

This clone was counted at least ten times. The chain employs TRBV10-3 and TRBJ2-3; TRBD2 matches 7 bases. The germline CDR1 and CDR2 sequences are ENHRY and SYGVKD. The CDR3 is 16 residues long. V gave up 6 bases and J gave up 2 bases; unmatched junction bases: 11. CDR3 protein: CAIRAVGGGDTDTQYF. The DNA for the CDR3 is TGTGCCATCAGGGCAGTGGGGGGAGGGGACACAGATACGCAGTATTTT.

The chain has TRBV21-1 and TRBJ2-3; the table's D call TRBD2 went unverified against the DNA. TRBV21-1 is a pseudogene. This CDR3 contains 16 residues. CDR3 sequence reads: CASTPPWAGARDTQYF. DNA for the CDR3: TGTGCCAGCACTCCTCCATGGGCGGGGGCTCGAGATACGCAGTATTTT.

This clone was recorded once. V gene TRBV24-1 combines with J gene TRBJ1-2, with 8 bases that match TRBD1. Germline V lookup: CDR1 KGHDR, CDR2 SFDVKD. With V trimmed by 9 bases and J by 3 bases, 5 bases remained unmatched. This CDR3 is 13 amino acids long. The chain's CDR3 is CATSGQGDYGYTF. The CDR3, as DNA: TGTGCCACCTCTGGACAGGGAGACTATGGCTACACCTTC.

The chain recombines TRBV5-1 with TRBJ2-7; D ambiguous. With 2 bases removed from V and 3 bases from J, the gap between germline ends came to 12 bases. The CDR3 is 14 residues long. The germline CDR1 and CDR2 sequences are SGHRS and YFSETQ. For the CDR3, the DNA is TGCGCCAGCAGCTTACTGCTAGGCAACTACGAGCAGTACTTC. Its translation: CASSLLLGNYEQYF.

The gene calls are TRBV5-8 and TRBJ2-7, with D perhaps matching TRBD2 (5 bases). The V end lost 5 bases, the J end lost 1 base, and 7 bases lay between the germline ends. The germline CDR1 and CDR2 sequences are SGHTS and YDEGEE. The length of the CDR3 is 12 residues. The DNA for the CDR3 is TGTGCCAGCAGGAGGGTGTCCTACGAGCAGTACTTC. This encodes CASRRVSYEQYF.

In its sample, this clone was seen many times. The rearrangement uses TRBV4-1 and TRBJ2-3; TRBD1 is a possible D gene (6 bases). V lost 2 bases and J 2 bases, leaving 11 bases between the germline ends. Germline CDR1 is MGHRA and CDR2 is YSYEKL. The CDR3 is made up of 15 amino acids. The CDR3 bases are TGCGCCAGCAGCCAAAATTTGGGGGCCACAGATACGCAGTATTTT. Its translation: CASSQNLGATDTQYF.

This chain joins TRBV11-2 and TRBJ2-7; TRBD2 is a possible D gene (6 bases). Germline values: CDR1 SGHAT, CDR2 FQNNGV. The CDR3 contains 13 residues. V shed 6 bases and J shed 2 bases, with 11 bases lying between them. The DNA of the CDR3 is TGTGCCAGCAGTGCGGGACGTACCTACGAGCAGTACTTC. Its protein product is CASSAGRTYEQYF.

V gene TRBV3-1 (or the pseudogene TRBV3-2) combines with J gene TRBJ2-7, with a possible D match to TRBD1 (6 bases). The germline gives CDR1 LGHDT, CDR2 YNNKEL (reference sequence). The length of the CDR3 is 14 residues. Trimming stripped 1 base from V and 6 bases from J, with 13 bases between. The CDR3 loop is CASSQGTVLLEQYF. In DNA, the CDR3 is TGTGCCAGCAGCCAAGGGACAGTCCTTCTCGAGCAGTACTTC.